A single sample is the source of the 6 T cell receptor beta chains below, sequenced in a study of T cells expressing NK-cell markers. TCRdb re-called the 5' RACE reads, yielding one record per CDR3 amino acid sequence without DNA. The sample holds a few hundred thousand distinct CDR3 sequences. Material: blood T cells: a sorted CD56 or NKG2C T cell subset, CD4+ or CD8+ T cells, or bulk PBMC T cells (not recorded which). The receptors derive from a man aged 18 to 70 in good health.

V and J are TRBV11-2 and TRBJ2-3; the TCRdb call, TRBD1, lacks DNA for checking. This CDR3 is 16 amino acids long. Germline CDR1 is SGHAT and CDR2 is FQNNGV. The CDR3: CASSLKPGGRTDTQYF.

J is TRBJ1-6 and V is TRBV20-1; TCRdb proposes TRBD1, but this gene call is untestable without DNA. Looked up from germline, CDR1 is DFQATT and CDR2 is SNEGSKA (reference sequence). The CDR3 has 15 amino acids. This chain's CDR3 is CSASQGSSYNSPLHF.

This chain joins TRBV11-2 and TRBJ2-1; the TRBD1 assignment by TCRdb is unverifiable without DNA. The germline gives CDR1 SGHAT, CDR2 FQNNGV. The CDR3 consists of 14 residues. The CDR3 sequence: CASTGGGPYNEQFF.

The chain is built from TRBV7-2 and TRBJ2-3; absent DNA, TCRdb's TRBD1 call cannot be checked. Germline V gives CDR1 SGHTA, CDR2 FQGNSA. CDR3 length equals 14 residues. CDR3 amino acids: CASSFWWGADTQYF.

The chain has TRBV12-3 or TRBV12-4 and TRBJ1-6; the D call of TRBD1 rests on TCRdb alone, since no DNA is present to check it. The CDR3 runs to 15 residues. CDR3 region: CASSRSGQGDSPLHF.

The chain combines TRBV4-2 with TRBJ1-4. Germline values: CDR1 LGHNA, CDR2 YNFKEQ. CDR3 length equals 16 residues. The CDR3 spells CASSQAKGSTNEKLFF.